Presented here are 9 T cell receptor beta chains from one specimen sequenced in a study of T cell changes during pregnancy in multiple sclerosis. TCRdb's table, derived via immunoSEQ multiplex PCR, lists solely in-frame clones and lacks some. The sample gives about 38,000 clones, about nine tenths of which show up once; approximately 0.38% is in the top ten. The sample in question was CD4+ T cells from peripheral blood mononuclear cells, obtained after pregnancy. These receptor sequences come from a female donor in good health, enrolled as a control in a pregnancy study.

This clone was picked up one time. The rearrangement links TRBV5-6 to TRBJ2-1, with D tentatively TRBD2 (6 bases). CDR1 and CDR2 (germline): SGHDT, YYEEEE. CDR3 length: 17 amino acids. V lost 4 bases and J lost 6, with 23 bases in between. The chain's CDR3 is CASSLYGSGSITNEQFF. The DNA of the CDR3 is TGTGCCAGCAGCCTTTATGGGAGCGGGTCTATCACCAATGAGCAGTTCTTC.

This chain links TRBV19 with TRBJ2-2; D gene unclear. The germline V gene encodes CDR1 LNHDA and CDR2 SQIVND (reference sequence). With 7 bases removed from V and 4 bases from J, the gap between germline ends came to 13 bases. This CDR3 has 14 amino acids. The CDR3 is CASNLDRGTGELFF. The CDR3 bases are TGTGCCAGTAACCTAGATCGTGGCACCGGGGAGCTGTTTTTT.

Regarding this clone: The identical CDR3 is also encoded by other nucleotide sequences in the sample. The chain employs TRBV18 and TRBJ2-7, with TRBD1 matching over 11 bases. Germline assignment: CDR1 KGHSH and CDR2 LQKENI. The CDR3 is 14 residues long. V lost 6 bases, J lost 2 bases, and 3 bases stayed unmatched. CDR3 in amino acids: CASSPGQGAYEQYF. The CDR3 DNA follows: TGTGCCAGCTCCCCGGGACAGGGGGCCTACGAGCAGTACTTC.

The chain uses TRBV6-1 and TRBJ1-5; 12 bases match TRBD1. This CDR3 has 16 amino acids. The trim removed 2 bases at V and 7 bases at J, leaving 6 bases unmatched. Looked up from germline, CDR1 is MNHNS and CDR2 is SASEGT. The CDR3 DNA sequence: TGTGCCAGCAGTGAAACGGGACAGGGGGCAACGCAGCCCCAGCATTTT. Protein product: CASSETGQGATQPQHF.

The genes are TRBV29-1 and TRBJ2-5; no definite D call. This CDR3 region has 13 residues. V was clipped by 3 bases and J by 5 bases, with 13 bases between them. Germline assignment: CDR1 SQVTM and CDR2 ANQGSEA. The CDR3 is CSVDWQLGETQYF. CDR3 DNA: TGCAGCGTTGATTGGCAGCTCGGGGAGACCCAGTACTTC.

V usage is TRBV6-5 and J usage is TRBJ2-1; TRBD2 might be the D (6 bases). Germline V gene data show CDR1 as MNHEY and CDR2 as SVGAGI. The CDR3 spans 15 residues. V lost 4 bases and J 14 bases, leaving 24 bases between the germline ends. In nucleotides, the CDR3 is TGTGCCAGCAGTTTCGCACCCCGGGACTCCTGGTTTGAGTTCTTC. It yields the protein CASSFAPRDSWFEFF.

Here the CDR3 reads CAWKRAGAFYEQYF. In nucleotides, the CDR3 is TGTGCCTGGAAGAGGGCGGGAGCCTTCTACGAGCAGTACTTC. The J gene is TRBJ2-7, the V gene TRBV30; 7 nucleotides match TRBD2. The CDR3 runs 14 residues. V trimming: 4 bases; J trimming: 3 bases; junction bases outside the gene matches: 9. Germline CDR1 is GTSNPN and CDR2 is SVGIG (reference sequence).

CDR3 sequence (DNA): TGTGCCAGTATCAGATCCCGGGACAGTGTCAACACTGAAGCTTTCTTT. Its protein product is CASIRSRDSVNTEAFF. This chain links TRBV19 with TRBJ1-1; 7 bases are shared with TRBD1. CDR1 and CDR2 from the germline V gene are LNHDA and SQIVND (reference sequence). The CDR3 runs to 16 residues. Trimming cost V 7 bases and J 2 bases; bases outside gene matches: 13.

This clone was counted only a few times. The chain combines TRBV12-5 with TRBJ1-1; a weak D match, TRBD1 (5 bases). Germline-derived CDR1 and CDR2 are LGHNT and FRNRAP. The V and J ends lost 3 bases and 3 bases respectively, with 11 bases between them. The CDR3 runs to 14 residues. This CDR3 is CASGLSGLDTEAFF. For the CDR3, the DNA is TGTGCTAGTGGTTTATCAGGGTTGGACACTGAAGCTTTCTTT.